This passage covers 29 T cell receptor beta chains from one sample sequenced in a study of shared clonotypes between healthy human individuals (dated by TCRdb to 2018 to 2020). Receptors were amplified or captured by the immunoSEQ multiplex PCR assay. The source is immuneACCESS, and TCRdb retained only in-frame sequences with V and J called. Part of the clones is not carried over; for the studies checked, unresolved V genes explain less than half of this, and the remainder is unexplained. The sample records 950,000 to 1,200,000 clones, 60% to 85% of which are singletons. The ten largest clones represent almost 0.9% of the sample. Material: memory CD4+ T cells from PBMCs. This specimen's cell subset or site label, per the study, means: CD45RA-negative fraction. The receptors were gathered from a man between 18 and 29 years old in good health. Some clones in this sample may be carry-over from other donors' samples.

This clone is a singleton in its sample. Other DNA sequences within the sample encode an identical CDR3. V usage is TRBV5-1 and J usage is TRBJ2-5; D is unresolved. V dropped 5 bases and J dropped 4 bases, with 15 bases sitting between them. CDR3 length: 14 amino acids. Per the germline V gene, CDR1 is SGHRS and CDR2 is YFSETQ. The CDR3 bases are TGCGCCAGCAGTCTGGCCGGGCAAGGAGAGACCCAGTACTTC. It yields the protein CASSLAGQGETQYF.

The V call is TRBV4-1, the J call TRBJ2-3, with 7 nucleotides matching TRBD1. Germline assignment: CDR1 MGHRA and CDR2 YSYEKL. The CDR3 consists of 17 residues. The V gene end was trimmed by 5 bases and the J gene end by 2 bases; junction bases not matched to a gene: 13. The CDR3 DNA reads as TGCGCCAGCAGCAGGGGCACCGACAGGGTGAACACAGATACGCAGTATTTT. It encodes CASSRGTDRVNTDTQYF.

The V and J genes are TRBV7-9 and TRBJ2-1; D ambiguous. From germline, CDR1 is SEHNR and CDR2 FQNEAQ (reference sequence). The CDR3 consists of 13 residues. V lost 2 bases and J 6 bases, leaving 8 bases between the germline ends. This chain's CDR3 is CASSLSRVNEQFF. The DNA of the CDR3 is TGTGCCAGCAGCTTAAGTCGAGTCAATGAGCAGTTCTTC.

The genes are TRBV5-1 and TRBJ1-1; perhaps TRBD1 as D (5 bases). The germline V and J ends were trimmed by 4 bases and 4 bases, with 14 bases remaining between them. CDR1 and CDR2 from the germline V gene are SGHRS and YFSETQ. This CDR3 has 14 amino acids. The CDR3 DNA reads TGCGCCAGCAGCGACCAGGGAGGAAGCACTGAAGCTTTCTTT. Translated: CASSDQGGSTEAFF. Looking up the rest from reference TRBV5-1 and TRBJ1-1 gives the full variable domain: KAGVTQTPRYLIKTRGQQVTLSCSPISGHRSVSWYQQTPGQGLQFLFEYFSETQRNKGNFPGRFSGRQFSNSRSEMNVSTLELGDSALYLCASSDQGGSTEAFFGQGTRLTVV.

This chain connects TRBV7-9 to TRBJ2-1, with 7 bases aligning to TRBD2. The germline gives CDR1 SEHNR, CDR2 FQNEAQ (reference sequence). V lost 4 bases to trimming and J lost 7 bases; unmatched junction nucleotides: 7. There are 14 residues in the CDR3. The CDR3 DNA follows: TGTGCCAGCAGCTCCGGGAGGCCGGGGAATGAGCAGTTCTTC. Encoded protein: CASSSGRPGNEQFF.

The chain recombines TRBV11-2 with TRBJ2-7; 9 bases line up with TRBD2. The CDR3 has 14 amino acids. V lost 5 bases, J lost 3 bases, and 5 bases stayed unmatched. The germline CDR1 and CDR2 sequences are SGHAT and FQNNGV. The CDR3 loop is CASSISGSVYEQYF. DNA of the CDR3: TGTGCCAGCAGCATTAGCGGGAGCGTCTACGAGCAGTACTTC.

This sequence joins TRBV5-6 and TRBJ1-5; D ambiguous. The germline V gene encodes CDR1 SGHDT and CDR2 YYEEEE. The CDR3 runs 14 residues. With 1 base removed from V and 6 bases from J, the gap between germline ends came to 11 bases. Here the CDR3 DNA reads TGTGCCAGCAGCTTGTTCGGAGGAGTTCAGCCCCAGCATTTT. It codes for CASSLFGGVQPQHF.

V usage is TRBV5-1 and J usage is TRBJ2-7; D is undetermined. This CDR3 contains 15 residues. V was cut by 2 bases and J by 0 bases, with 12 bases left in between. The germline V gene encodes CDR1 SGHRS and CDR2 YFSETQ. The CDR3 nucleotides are TGCGCCAGCAGCTTCGTCCAGTCAACCTCCTACGAGCAGTACTTC. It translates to CASSFVQSTSYEQYF. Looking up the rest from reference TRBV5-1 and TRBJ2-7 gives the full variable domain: KAGVTQTPRYLIKTRGQQVTLSCSPISGHRSVSWYQQTPGQGLQFLFEYFSETQRNKGNFPGRFSGRQFSNSRSEMNVSTLELGDSALYLCASSFVQSTSYEQYFGPGTRLTVT.

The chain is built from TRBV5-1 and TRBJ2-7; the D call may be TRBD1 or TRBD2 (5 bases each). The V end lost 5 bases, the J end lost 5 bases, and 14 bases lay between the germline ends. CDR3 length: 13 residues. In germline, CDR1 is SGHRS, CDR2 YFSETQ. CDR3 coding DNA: TGCGCCAGCAGGGGACGGCATCTCGACGAGCAGTACTTC. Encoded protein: CASRGRHLDEQYF.

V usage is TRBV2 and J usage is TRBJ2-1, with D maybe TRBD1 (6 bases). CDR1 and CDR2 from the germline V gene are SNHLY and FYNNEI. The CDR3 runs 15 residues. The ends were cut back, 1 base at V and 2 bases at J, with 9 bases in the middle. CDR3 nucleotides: TGTGCCAGCAGTGAAGAGGGACAAACCTACAATGAGCAGTTCTTC. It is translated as CASSEEGQTYNEQFF. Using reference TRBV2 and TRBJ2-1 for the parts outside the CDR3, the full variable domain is EPEVTQTPSHQVTQMGQEVILRCVPISNHLYFYWYRQILGQKVEFLVSFYNNEISEKSEIFDDQFSVERPDGSNFTLKIRSTKLEDSAMYFCASSEEGQTYNEQFFGPGTRLTVL.

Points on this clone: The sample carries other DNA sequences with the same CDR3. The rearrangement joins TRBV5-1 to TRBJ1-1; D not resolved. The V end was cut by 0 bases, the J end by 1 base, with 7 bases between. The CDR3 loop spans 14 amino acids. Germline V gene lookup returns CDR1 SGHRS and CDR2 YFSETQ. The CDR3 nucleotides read TGCGCCAGCAGCTTGGTTGTAGGGAACACTGAAGCTTTCTTT. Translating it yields CASSLVVGNTEAFF.

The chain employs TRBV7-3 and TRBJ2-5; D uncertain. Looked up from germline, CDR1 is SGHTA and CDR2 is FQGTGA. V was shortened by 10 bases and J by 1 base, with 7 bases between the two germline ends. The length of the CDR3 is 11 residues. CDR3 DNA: TGTGCCATCAACTGCCAAGAGACCCAGTACTTC. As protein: CAINCQETQYF.

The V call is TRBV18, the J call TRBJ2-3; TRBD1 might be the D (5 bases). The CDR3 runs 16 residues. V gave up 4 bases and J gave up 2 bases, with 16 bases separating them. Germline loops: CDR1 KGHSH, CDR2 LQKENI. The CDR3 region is CASSLNRNSFTDTQYF. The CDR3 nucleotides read TGTGCCAGCTCACTAAACAGGAATTCCTTCACAGATACGCAGTATTTT.

CDR3 in amino acids: CASSGLANNEQFF. The CDR3 region has the DNA TGTGCCAGCAGTGGACTAGCGAACAATGAGCAGTTCTTC. The chain has TRBV2 and TRBJ2-1; 8 bases are shared with TRBD2. With 4 bases clipped from V and 5 bases from J, the junction kept 1 base outside the gene matches. The V gene's germline CDR1 is SNHLY and CDR2 FYNNEI. CDR3 length equals 13 residues.

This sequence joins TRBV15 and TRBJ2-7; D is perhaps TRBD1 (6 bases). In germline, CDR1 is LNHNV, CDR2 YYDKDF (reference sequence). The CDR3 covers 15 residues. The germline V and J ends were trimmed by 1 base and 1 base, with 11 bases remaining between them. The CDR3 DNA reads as TGTGCCACCAGCAGAGCGGGCAGGGGATCCTACGAGCAGTACTTC. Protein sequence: CATSRAGRGSYEQYF. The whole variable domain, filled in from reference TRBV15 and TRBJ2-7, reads DAMVIQNPRYQVTQFGKPVTLSCSQTLNHNVMYWYQQKSSQAPKLLFHYYDKDFNNEADTPDNFQSRRPNTSFCFLDIRSPGLGDTAMYLCATSRAGRGSYEQYFGPGTRLTVT.

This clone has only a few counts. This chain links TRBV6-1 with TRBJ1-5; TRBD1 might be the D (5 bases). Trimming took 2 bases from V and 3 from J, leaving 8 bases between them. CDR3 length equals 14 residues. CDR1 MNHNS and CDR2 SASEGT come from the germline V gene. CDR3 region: CASSETGNNQPQHF. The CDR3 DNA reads TGTGCCAGCAGTGAAACAGGAAACAATCAGCCCCAGCATTTT.

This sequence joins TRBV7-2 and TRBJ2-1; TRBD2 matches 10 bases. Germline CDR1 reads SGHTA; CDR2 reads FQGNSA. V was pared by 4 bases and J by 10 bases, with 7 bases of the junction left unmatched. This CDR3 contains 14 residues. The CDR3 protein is CASSSGLARREQFF. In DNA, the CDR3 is TGTGCCAGCAGCTCGGGACTAGCGAGACGCGAGCAGTTCTTC.

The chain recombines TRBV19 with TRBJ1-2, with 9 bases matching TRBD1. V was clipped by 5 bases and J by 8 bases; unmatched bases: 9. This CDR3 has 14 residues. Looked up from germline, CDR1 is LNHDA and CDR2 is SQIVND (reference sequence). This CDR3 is CASSSTGTGHGYTF. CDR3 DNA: TGTGCCAGTAGTTCAACAGGGACAGGGCACGGCTACACCTTC.

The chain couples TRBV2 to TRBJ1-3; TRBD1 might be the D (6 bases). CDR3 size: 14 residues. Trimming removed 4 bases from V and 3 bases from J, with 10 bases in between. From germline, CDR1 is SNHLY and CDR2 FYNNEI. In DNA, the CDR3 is TGTGCCAGCAGTGTACAGGGAAATGGAAACACCATATATTTT. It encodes CASSVQGNGNTIYF.

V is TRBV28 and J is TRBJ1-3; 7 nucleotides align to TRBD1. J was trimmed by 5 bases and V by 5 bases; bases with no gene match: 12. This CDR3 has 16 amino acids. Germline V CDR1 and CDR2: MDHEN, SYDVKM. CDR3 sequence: CASSPAGTAKRNTIYF. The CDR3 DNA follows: TGTGCCAGCAGTCCCGCCGGGACAGCAAAACGAAACACCATATATTTT. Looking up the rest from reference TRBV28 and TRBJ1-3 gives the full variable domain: DVKVTQSSRYLVKRTGEKVFLECVQDMDHENMFWYRQDPGLGLRLIYFSYDVKMKEKGDIPEGYSVSREKKERFSLILESASTNQTSMYLCASSPAGTAKRNTIYFGEGSWLTVV.

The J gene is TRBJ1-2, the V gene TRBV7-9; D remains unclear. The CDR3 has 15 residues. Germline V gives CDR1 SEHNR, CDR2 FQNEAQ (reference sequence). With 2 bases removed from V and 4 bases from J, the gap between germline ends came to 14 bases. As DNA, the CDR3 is TGTGCCAGCAGCTTATTCGGCGATCCACGCTATGGCTACACCTTC. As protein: CASSLFGDPRYGYTF.

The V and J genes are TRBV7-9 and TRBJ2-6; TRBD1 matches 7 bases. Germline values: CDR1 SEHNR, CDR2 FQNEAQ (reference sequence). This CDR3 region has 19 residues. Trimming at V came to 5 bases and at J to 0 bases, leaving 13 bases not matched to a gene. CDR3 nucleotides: TGTGCCAGCAGCCCCCGTACGACAGGGCTGAGCTCTGGGGCCAACGTCCTGACTTTC. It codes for CASSPRTTGLSSGANVLTF.

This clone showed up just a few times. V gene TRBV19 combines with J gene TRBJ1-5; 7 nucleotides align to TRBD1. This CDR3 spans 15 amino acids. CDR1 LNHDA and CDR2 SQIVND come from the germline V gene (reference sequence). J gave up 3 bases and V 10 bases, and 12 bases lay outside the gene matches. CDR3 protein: CATRPHRGDNQPQHF. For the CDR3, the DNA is TGTGCCACCAGGCCACACAGGGGCGACAATCAGCCCCAGCATTTT.

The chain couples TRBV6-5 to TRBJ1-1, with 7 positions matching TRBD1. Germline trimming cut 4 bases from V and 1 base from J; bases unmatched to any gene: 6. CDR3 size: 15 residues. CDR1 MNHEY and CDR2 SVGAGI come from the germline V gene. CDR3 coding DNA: TGTGCCAGCAGTTTAGGGGGCGCGAGGAACACTGAAGCTTTCTTT. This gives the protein CASSLGGARNTEAFF.

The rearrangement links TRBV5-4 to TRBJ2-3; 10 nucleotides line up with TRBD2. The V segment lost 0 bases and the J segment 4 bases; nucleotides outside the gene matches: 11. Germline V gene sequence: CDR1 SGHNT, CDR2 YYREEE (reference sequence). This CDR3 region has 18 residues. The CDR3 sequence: CASSLGPAGGPGADTQYF. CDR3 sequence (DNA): TGTGCCAGCAGCTTGGGTCCAGCGGGAGGGCCGGGCGCAGATACGCAGTATTTT.

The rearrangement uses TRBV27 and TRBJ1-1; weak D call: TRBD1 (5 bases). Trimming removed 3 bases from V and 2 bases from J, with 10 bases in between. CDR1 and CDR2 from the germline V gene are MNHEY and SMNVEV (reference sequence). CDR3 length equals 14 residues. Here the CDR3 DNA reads TGTGCCAGCAGTTTTGCCAGGGAAAACACTGAAGCTTTCTTT. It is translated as CASSFARENTEAFF.

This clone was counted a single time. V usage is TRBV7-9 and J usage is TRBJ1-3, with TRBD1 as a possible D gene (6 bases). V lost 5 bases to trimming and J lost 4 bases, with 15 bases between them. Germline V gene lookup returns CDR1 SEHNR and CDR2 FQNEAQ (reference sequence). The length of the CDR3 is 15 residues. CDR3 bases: TGTGCCAGCAGCCCCCCCAGGGGACCCGGAAACACCATATATTTT. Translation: CASSPPRGPGNTIYF.

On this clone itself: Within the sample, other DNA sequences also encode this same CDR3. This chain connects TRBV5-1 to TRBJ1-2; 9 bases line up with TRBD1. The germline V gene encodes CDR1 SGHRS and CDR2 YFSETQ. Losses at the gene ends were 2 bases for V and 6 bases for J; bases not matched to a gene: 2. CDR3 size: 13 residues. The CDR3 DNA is TGCGCCAGCAGCTTAGGGACAGGGAATGGCTACACCTTC. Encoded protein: CASSLGTGNGYTF. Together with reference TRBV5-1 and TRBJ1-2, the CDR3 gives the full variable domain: KAGVTQTPRYLIKTRGQQVTLSCSPISGHRSVSWYQQTPGQGLQFLFEYFSETQRNKGNFPGRFSGRQFSNSRSEMNVSTLELGDSALYLCASSLGTGNGYTFGSGTRLTVV.

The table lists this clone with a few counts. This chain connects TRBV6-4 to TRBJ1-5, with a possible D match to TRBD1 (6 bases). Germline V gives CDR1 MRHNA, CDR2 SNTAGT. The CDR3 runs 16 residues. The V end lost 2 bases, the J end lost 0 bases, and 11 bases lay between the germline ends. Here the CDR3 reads CASSDGTLYSNQPQHF. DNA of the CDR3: TGTGCCAGCAGTGACGGGACACTCTATAGCAATCAGCCCCAGCATTTT.